This is a list of T cell receptor beta chains from one sample in a study of blood T cells in healthy people across ages. TCRdb independently ran MiXCR on the 5' RACE reads; one entry per CDR3 protein. Of 1.5 million to 2 million distinct CDR3 sequences in the sample, almost 35% were seen once. Input material: blood. Every receptor here comes from a woman between 25 and 40 years old in good health. Each CDR3 is given without its conserved first and last residue.

j_call | v_call | cdr3_aa
TRBJ2-5 | TRBV7-3 | ASSPSYQETQY
TRBJ1-2 | TRBV6-2/TRBV6-3 | ASRPGTGTTGYT
TRBJ2-7 | TRBV27 | ASSFQPGTRGYEQY
TRBJ2-3 | TRBV7-3 | ASSSTRKRELGDTQY
TRBJ2-2 | TRBV7-9 | ASSHTGTGEVGELF
TRBJ2-1 | TRBV12-3/TRBV12-4 | ASSSRPGQGANEQF
TRBJ2-1 | TRBV20-1 | SGTGGGVEQF
TRBJ2-5 | TRBV20-1 | SATRAGETQY
TRBJ2-1 | TRBV2 | ASRYLAPNEQF
TRBJ2-7 | TRBV27 | ASSPTRLARYEQY
TRBJ2-5 | TRBV5-1 | VSHRTDQETQY
TRBJ2-1 | TRBV19 | ASSLGQGDHEQF
TRBJ2-5 | TRBV29-1 | SAGSAGETQY
TRBJ2-1 | TRBV11-2 | ASSLLSSVGEQF
TRBJ2-3 | TRBV20-1 | SAGPSAGGSDTQY
TRBJ2-7 | TRBV4-2 | ASSQSYRGQGYEQY
TRBJ1-1 | TRBV10-3 | AISERPGTGGQAF
TRBJ1-5 | TRBV6-5 | ASRRGDKSNQPQH
TRBJ2-3 | TRBV13 | ASSSRGSSTDTQY
TRBJ1-2 | TRBV7-9 | ASSPAGATVLYGYT
TRBJ2-1 | TRBV18 | ASSLGVLEYNEQF
TRBJ1-5 | TRBV6-5 | ASSYSIGTGGYSNQPQH
TRBJ2-1 | TRBV20-1 | SAREGGRGFFEQF
TRBJ2-1 | TRBV9 | ASSVAPSGDEQF
TRBJ2-1 | TRBV10-1 | ASRALGLAGFHNEQF
TRBJ2-4 | TRBV25-1 | ASSDGAGEVKNIQY
TRBJ2-3 | TRBV5-1 | ASSNRTGAEDTQY
TRBJ2-5 | TRBV12-3/TRBV12-4 | ASSLDGGTETQY
TRBJ2-7 | TRBV20-1 | SARGGTGGTEQY
TRBJ2-4 | TRBV7-2 | ASSRTKAELVAKNIQY
TRBJ2-1 | TRBV5-6 | ASSLVTRSYNEQF
TRBJ1-2 | TRBV6-1 | ASSEAGVYYGYT
TRBJ1-4 | TRBV29-1 | SVFTDATNEKLF
TRBJ2-1 | TRBV10-3 | AIRGLYNEQF
TRBJ1-1 | TRBV29-1 | SAKLANTEAF
TRBJ2-7 | TRBV20-1 | SARDRRRSGTSGEQY
TRBJ1-2 | TRBV2 | ASKWGQWNYGYT
TRBJ2-5 | TRBV12-3/TRBV12-4 | ASSSRTGNVEETQY
TRBJ1-1 | TRBV9 | ASSVAGQGATGAF
TRBJ1-5 | TRBV2 | ASSAQGAWNQPQH
TRBJ1-2 | TRBV29-1 | SVKGFEYGYT
TRBJ2-1 | TRBV7-2 | ASSLGQSVREQF
TRBJ1-6 | TRBV5-1 | ASRDRNSPLH
TRBJ2-1 | TRBV10-3 | AISELAGVDRSYNEQF
TRBJ1-4 | TRBV5-5 | ASSYDPATNEKLF
TRBJ1-6 | TRBV4-1 | AGSLGQNNSPLH
TRBJ2-4 | TRBV7-2 | ARKPGDILAKNIQY
TRBJ2-7 | TRBV29-1 | SVETPGLVVGEQY